The TCR beta chain described here comes from a study of T cells in localized non-small cell lung cancer. Points from the study as a whole: Longer overall survival was linked to higher blood T cell density. In adjacent lung, a median roughly 60 of the top 100 tumor clones were found.

The CDR3 consists of 14 residues. V lost 4 bases and J 4 bases, leaving 14 bases between the germline ends. Per the germline V gene, CDR1 is SNHLY and CDR2 is FYNNEI. This clone has just one count. What it binds is unknown. Only in-frame clones appear in the TCRdb table, and some are missing; sequencing was by immunoSEQ multiplex PCR. Altogether around 29,000 clones are present, 80% to 95% being singletons, with the ten largest covering approximately 30%. This sample comprised peripheral blood, obtained before any cancer treatment. J is TRBJ2-7 and V is TRBV2; a possible D gene is TRBD1 (6 bases). This receptor was obtained from a female donor older than 55 with stage I lung adenocarcinoma. CDR3: CASSGDKALYEQYF. The CDR3, as DNA: TGTGCCAGCAGTGGGGACAAGGCGCTTTACGAGCAGTACTTC.